A single sample gave rise to the 13 T cell receptor beta chains below, sequenced in a study of cytomegalovirus exposure and HLA in healthy donors. The PCR ran on 60 Vbeta and 13 Jbeta primers. Produced via immunoSEQ multiplex PCR; TCRdb's table is partial and in-frame only. The table shows about 250,000 clones, with 70% to 90% occurring only once. Specimen: PBMCs. These receptors all come from a girl aged 2-10 years in good health and CMV-seronegative.

The chain uses TRBV10-3 and TRBJ2-1, with 10 bases that match TRBD2. Germline lookup yields CDR1 ENHRY and CDR2 SYGVKD. This CDR3 is 14 amino acids long. Unmatched junction bases numbered 4, after V lost 7 bases and J lost 4 bases. The CDR3 nucleotides read TGTGCCATCAAGCAGCGGGAGGGATACAATGAGCAGTTCTTC. Translating it yields CAIKQREGYNEQFF.

The chain joins TRBV6-4 to TRBJ1-2; D unclear. Trimming took off 0 bases at V and 7 bases at J, with 6 bases between the two ends. Germline assignment: CDR1 MRHNA and CDR2 SNTAGT. The CDR3 is 12 residues long. In nucleotides, the CDR3 is TGTGCCAGCAGTGACTCCTTATCTGGCTACACCTTC. Translating gives CASSDSLSGYTF.

The chain recombines TRBV27 with TRBJ2-1, with 10 bases aligning to TRBD2. CDR1 MNHEY and CDR2 SMNVEV come from the germline V gene (reference sequence). V lost 7 bases and J lost 6; bases outside the gene matches: 12. This CDR3 has 16 residues. The CDR3, as DNA: TGTGCCAGCACTGTATCTAGCGGGAGCGGGGGCAATGAGCAGTTCTTC. Its protein is CASTVSSGSGGNEQFF.

The chain joins TRBV4-1 to TRBJ2-5, with TRBD2 matching 16 bases. Trimming removed 4 bases from V and 1 base from J; junction bases left unmatched: 6. The V gene's germline CDR1 is MGHRA and CDR2 YSYEKL. The CDR3 has 18 residues. The CDR3 bases are TGCGCCAGCAGCCCGGGACTAGCGGGGGGGCTCTGCCAAGAGACCCAGTACTTC. Its protein is CASSPGLAGGLCQETQYF.

The chain has TRBV5-4 and TRBJ2-7, with 9 bases identical to TRBD1. The CDR3 is 14 residues long. The V gene's germline CDR1 is SGHNT and CDR2 YYREEE (reference sequence). V was pared by 3 bases and J by 0 bases, with 1 base of the junction left unmatched. The CDR3 sequence is CASSSTGGSYEQYF. CDR3 bases: TGTGCCAGCAGCTCGACAGGGGGCTCCTACGAGCAGTACTTC.

The chain couples TRBV4-1 to TRBJ2-1, with TRBD2 matching 7 bases. The V gene's germline CDR1 is MGHRA and CDR2 YSYEKL. This CDR3 has 16 amino acids. Germline trimming cut 4 bases from V and 2 bases from J; bases unmatched to any gene: 8. CDR3 sequence: CASSRFRDYTYNEQFF. The CDR3 DNA sequence: TGCGCCAGCAGCCGCTTCCGGGACTACACCTACAATGAGCAGTTCTTC.

In nucleotides, the CDR3 is TGTGCCAGCAGCGTACGAGGTATTATGCGGGAGACGTCGAACACCGGGGAGCTGTTTTTT. It is translated as CASSVRGIMRETSNTGELFF. The chain joins TRBV9 to TRBJ2-2; the match to TRBD2 covers 7 bases. This CDR3 is built from 20 residues. The junction had 15 bases not matched to a gene; V was cut back by 1 base and J by 0 bases. Germline loops: CDR1 SGDLS, CDR2 YYNGEE.

J is TRBJ2-5 and V is TRBV4-1; 15 positions match TRBD2. The end of the DNA fits TRBJ2-7 better, so the J call may be wrong. This CDR3 is built from 18 residues. CDR1 and CDR2 from the germline V gene are MGHRA and YSYEKL. The CDR3 DNA follows: TGCGCCAGCAGCCCCCGGACTAGCGGGGGGGCCCCATACTACGAGCAGTACTTC. Translation gives CASSPRTSGGAPYYEQYF.

The table lists this clone with a few counts. Other DNA sequences within the sample encode an identical CDR3. The CDR3 coding sequence is TGTGCCTGGAGTGGGCTAGCGGGGATAACAGATACGCAGTATTTT. Residues: CAWSGLAGITDTQYF. J is TRBJ2-3 and V is TRBV30; TRBD2 aligns across 9 bases. CDR3 size: 15 residues. V lost 1 base and J lost 3; bases outside the gene matches: 5. The germline V gene encodes CDR1 GTSNPN and CDR2 SVGIG (reference sequence).

The CDR3 here is CASSDHPPGEEDTQYF. The DNA for the CDR3 is TGTGCCAGCAGTGACCACCCTCCGGGAGAAGAAGATACGCAGTATTTT. The chain joins TRBV6-4 to TRBJ2-3, with D perhaps TRBD2 (6 bases). Germline assignment: CDR1 MRHNA and CDR2 SNTAGT. Trimming took 2 bases from V and 5 from J, leaving 17 bases between them. The CDR3 is made up of 16 amino acids.

This clone has only a few counts. The rearrangement links TRBV7-8 to TRBJ1-5; 8 bases are shared with TRBD1. The length of the CDR3 is 15 residues. Per germline, CDR1 SGHVS and CDR2 FQNEAQ. V dropped 3 bases and J dropped 1; count of bases not matched to a gene: 2. Written as DNA, the CDR3 is TGTGCCAGCAGCTTCCAGGGGGCGAGCAATCAGCCCCAGCATTTT. This sequence encodes CASSFQGASNQPQHF. The full variable domain, rest sourced from reference TRBV7-8 and TRBJ1-5, is GAGVSQSPRYKVAKRGQDVALRCDPISGHVSLFWYQQALGQGPEFLTYFQNEAQLDKSGLPSDRFFAERPEGSVSTLKIQRTQQEDSAVYLCASSFQGASNQPQHFGDGTRLSIL.

This chain uses TRBV2 with TRBJ1-1; D remains unclear. Trimming shortened V by 4 bases and J by 6 bases, and 6 bases separated the two germline ends. The length of the CDR3 is 11 residues. Germline CDR1 reads SNHLY; CDR2 reads FYNNEI. CDR3 sequence: CASSAIAEAFF. The CDR3 DNA sequence: TGTGCCAGCAGTGCAATAGCTGAAGCTTTCTTT.

This clone has only a few counts. This CDR3 is CASSLVQGNTEAFF. The CDR3 nucleotides read TGTGCCAGCAGTTTAGTACAGGGGAACACTGAAGCTTTCTTT. The V and J genes are TRBV28 and TRBJ1-1; tentative D call: TRBD1 (6 bases). This CDR3 spans 14 amino acids. Germline V CDR1 and CDR2: MDHEN, SYDVKM. V lost 2 bases and J lost 1, with 8 bases in between.